This record concerns one T cell receptor (beta chain) sequence. What antigen it recognizes has not been identified. Base qualities were left out, and no much larger clone turns up one base away. This sample is part of a study of blood T cells in healthy people across ages (dated by TCRdb to 2014 to 2015). Background for the entire study: In model experiments, roughly one uniquely barcoded TCR beta cDNA molecule per two T cells was captured by template switching. To track age-related changes in TCR beta repertoire diversity, the study relied on deep sequencing normalized with unique cDNA molecular identifiers. Donors were grouped into four age groups: young (average approximately 15 years), middle-aged (roughly 40), aged (around 60) and long-lived (around 80). To avoid experimental bias, donors of different ages were distributed randomly across sequencing lanes. Two additional independent replicas of 1 million unique cDNA reads from the same blood draw were analyzed for two donors (one aged 18 to 30 and one aged 80 or older).

The roughly 39 donors, aged about 6 to 100 years, were systemically healthy Caucasian individuals from Russia. Approximately 9.3 milliliters of peripheral blood were drawn from each donor into EDTA-treated Vacutainer tubes. Ficoll-Paque density-gradient centrifugation was used to isolate PBMCs, with at least 7 million per sample. Total RNA was extracted from PBMCs with Trizol reagent, with at least 5 micrograms obtained per sample. Naive CD45RAhigh/CD27high T cell percentages were measured by flow cytometry on a PBMC aliquot from every donor. Study-wide findings and limitations: The CMV infection status of donors was not known, potentially confounding age-related changes in expanded clonotypes. As age increased, observed TCR beta diversity per million T cells dropped in a roughly linear way, and a significant reduction was already evident by age around 41. Total diversity estimates from one million sequenced T cells were considered lower bounds and underestimates. The long-lived group showed more naive CD4+ T cells, fewer expanded clones and increased TCR diversity than the aged group, suggesting age selection. A strong correlation was found between observed TCR beta diversity and the percentage of naive T cells measured by flow cytometry. Conclusive comparison of naive and antigen-experienced compartments was prevented by the profiling of bulk unsorted PBMCs.

The CDR3 has 13 amino acids, counting the end cysteine and phenylalanine. The CDR3 DNA has 39 bases and is translated from base 1. The germline V gene (reference sequence) provides CDR1 LNHNV and CDR2 YYDKDF. Libraries were prepared through 5' RACE. The instrument was an Illumina HiSeq 2500. A second PCR of about 6 to 11 cycles was run with a J-beta primer mix and a sample-barcoded 5' primer. Each TCR beta cDNA molecule received a unique molecular identifier from a template-switch 5' adaptor carrying 12 random nucleotides. At least 3 million CDR3-containing paired-end reads were obtained from each sample. First-strand cDNA was synthesized from all RNA with the Mint cDNA synthesis kit, primed by a TRBC-specific oligonucleotide. After uracil-DNA glycosylase treatment, a first 18-cycle PCR used universal primers M1SS and BC2_uni_R on all cDNA. The study's processing was this. For normalization, 1 million high-quality reads were randomly selected from each sample, with every read carrying a distinct molecular identifier. Instead of being binned into consensus sequences, reads that shared molecular identifiers were thrown out. CDR3 identification, clonotype clustering and error correction used MiTCR with a Q25 quality threshold and the strictest error-elimination algorithm. A nonparametric unseen species model using Euler transformation provided a lower-bound estimate of total TCR beta diversity. Clones were called with MiXCR by TCRdb after fastp trimmed the public reads at Q25, and only in-frame beta chains were retained. Each entry merges the rows of one CDR3 protein and shows their most common DNA and genes. Here the V and J calls rest on TCRdb's processing, not on the authors' analysis. Across this sample there are over 1,200,000 distinct CDR3 sequences, with roughly 59% seen only once. Of the sample, over 5.5% is held by the ten largest clones.

The chain uses TRBV15 and TRBJ2-5, with the D gene not confidently named. The last part of the DNA fits TRBJ2-7 better; the J call may be wrong. Sequencing was performed on blood. This receptor was identified in a young man in good health. The CDR3 protein: CATSREHNREQYF. The sequenced DNA is TGTGCCACCAGCAGAGAACACAATCGCGAGCAGTACTTC.